The text below deals with one T cell receptor beta chain. The antigen is undetermined. V was trimmed by 5 bases and J by 2 bases, leaving 4 bases between them. Per the germline V gene, CDR1 is MDHEN and CDR2 is SYDVKM. This CDR3 is built from 11 residues. Primers included in the PCR were 60 Vbeta and 13 Jbeta primers. TCRdb keeps only in-frame clones here, not all; method: immunoSEQ multiplex PCR. The sample has 120,000 or so clones, roughly 80% seen once. The data originate from a study of cytomegalovirus exposure and HLA in healthy donors. Study conclusions and caveats: In an earlier analysis, in 587 donors, most V segments appeared productive either ~87% or ~30% of the time. A later analysis linked a missense DCLRE1C variant to TCR beta V- and J-gene trimming.

Likely unrecorded immune exposures existed in these nominally healthy donors. The specimen sequenced was PBMCs. This TCR derives from a man aged 25 to 40 in good health and CMV-seropositive. The rearrangement links TRBV28 to TRBJ2-7; no reliable D call. The CDR3 spells CASSRAYEQYF. CDR3 nucleotides: TGTGCCAGCAGTCGGGCCTACGAGCAGTACTTC.